This is a list of T cell receptor beta chains from one sample in a study of blood T cell repertoires in COVID-19. Repertoires were generated with immunoSEQ multiplex PCR, while TCRdb's copy carries only in-frame clones and drops some. Of about 250,000 clones in the sample, around 82% are singletons; the top ten hold approximately 4.8%. Specimen: peripheral blood. All receptors derive from a man in his fifties or sixties with active or convalescent COVID-19. CDR3s include the opening cysteine and the closing phenylalanine or tryptophan. The D gene is left open where the match is weak. Part of the rows lack a size; the others show once, few, many or a class for expanded clones.

size: NA; V: TRBV5-6; D: NA; J: TRBJ1-3; DNA: TGTGCCAGCAGCTTGGTAGCCGGTTCGACAGTCTCTGGAAACACCATATATTTT; CDR3: CASSLVAGSTVSGNTIYF
size: NA; V: TRBV6-2/TRBV6-3; D: NA; J: TRBJ2-2; DNA: TGTGCCAGCAGTTATCTAGGGGAGCTGTTTTTT; CDR3: CASSYLGELFF
size: NA; V: TRBV27; D: NA; J: TRBJ1-2; DNA: TGTGCCAGCAGCCTCGGGACAAACTATGGCTACACCTTC; CDR3: CASSLGTNYGYTF
size: NA; V: TRBV15; D: TRBD2; J: TRBJ2-3; DNA: TGTGCCACCAGCAGCTTAGCGGGCTTCACAGATACGCAGTATTTT; CDR3: CATSSLAGFTDTQYF
size: few; V: TRBV25-1; D: NA; J: TRBJ1-2; DNA: TGTGCCAGCAGTGAGGCGGGGGCCCGGGTTACAGGCTACACCTTC; CDR3: CASSEAGARVTGYTF
size: NA; V: TRBV7-9; D: TRBD1; J: TRBJ1-2; DNA: TGTGCCAGCAGCTTAAGGACAGGGATGGAAAACTATGGCTACACCTTC; CDR3: CASSLRTGMENYGYTF
size: NA; V: TRBV18; D: NA; J: TRBJ1-1; DNA: TGTGCCAGCTCACCCCAGGGAAGAGGCAACACTGAAGCTTTCTTT; CDR3: CASSPQGRGNTEAFF
size: NA; V: TRBV2; D: NA; J: TRBJ1-5; DNA: TGTGCCAGCCGAGACACGCACAATCAGCCCCAGCATTTT; CDR3: CASRDTHNQPQHF
size: NA; V: TRBV3-1/TRBV3-2; D: NA; J: TRBJ1-2; DNA: TGTGCCAGCAGCCAAGATCTGTCCGAGGGCTATGGCTACACCTTC; CDR3: CASSQDLSEGYGYTF
size: once; V: TRBV6-2/TRBV6-3; D: NA; J: TRBJ1-5; DNA: TGTGCCAGCAGTCTCACCTCAGGGGCCCCGGGGCAGCCCCAGCATTTT; CDR3: CASSLTSGAPGQPQHF
size: NA; V: TRBV7-7; D: NA; J: TRBJ2-5; DNA: TGTGCCAGCAGCTTAAGGACGGACCGGGGGGAGACCCAGTACTTC; CDR3: CASSLRTDRGETQYF
size: NA; V: TRBV5-1; D: TRBD1; J: TRBJ1-3; DNA: TGCGCCAGCAGCCGCTGGACAGGGGAAGGAAACACCATATATTTT; CDR3: CASSRWTGEGNTIYF
size: NA; V: TRBV19; D: NA; J: TRBJ1-6; DNA: TGTGCCAGTAGCCAACAGGGTGATGGAAATTCACCCCTCCACTTT; CDR3: CASSQQGDGNSPLHF
size: once; V: TRBV30; D: NA; J: TRBJ1-2; DNA: TGTGCCTGGAGTGGGGGGGGCCTGAACACCTTC; CDR3: CAWSGGGLNTF
size: NA; V: TRBV28; D: TRBD1; J: TRBJ1-6; DNA: TGTGCCAGCAGTTCTGGACAGGGACCTAATTCACCCCTCCACTTT; CDR3: CASSSGQGPNSPLHF
size: few; V: TRBV7-9; D: NA; J: TRBJ1-6; DNA: TGTGCCAGCACCCGCCAGGTAGGGGGTTCACCCCTCCACTTT; CDR3: CASTRQVGGSPLHF
size: NA; V: TRBV29-1; D: TRBD1; J: TRBJ2-1; DNA: TGCAGCGTTGAAGTTATAACCGGGACAGGGAATGAGCAGTTCTTC; CDR3: CSVEVITGTGNEQFF
size: NA; V: TRBV7-8; D: TRBD1; J: TRBJ1-1; DNA: TGTGCCAGCAGGCCCATGGACAGGGAATTTTACACTGAAGCTTTCTTT; CDR3: CASRPMDREFYTEAFF
size: NA; V: TRBV10-3; D: TRBD1; J: TRBJ1-5; DNA: TGTGCCATCAGTGATTCCGGGACAGTTAGCAATCAGCCCCAGCATTTT; CDR3: CAISDSGTVSNQPQHF
size: NA; V: TRBV5-1; D: TRBD1; J: TRBJ1-1; DNA: TGCGCCAGCAGCCAGGGACAGGGTAGGAGCACTGAAGCTTTCTTT; CDR3: CASSQGQGRSTEAFF
size: NA; V: TRBV13; D: TRBD1; J: TRBJ2-2; DNA: TGTGCCAGCAGCTCGGGACAGGGGGGCGCCGGGGAGCTGTTTTTT; CDR3: CASSSGQGGAGELFF
size: NA; V: TRBV6-2/TRBV6-3; D: NA; J: TRBJ1-6; DNA: TGTGCCAGCAGCCCTTGGAGGGCAGAACCCTCTTCACCCCTCCACTTT; CDR3: CASSPWRAEPSSPLHF
size: few; V: TRBV2; D: TRBD1; J: TRBJ1-2; DNA: TGTGCCAGCAGTGCCGCTCCCCCAGGGGGCCCTGACTATGGCTACACCTTC; CDR3: CASSAAPPGGPDYGYTF
size: once; V: TRBV12-5; D: NA; J: TRBJ2-2; DNA: TGTGCTAGTGGACCCCTCGGGGGCACCGGGGAGCTGTTTTTT; CDR3: CASGPLGGTGELFF
size: NA; V: TRBV3-1/TRBV3-2; D: NA; J: TRBJ2-5; DNA: TGTGCCAGCAGCCAAGACAGCGACTATGGGGCCCAGTACTTC; CDR3: CASSQDSDYGAQYF
size: NA; V: TRBV29-1; D: NA; J: TRBJ2-7; DNA: TGCAGCGTTGGGACAATTGACTCCTACGAGCAGTACTTC; CDR3: CSVGTIDSYEQYF
size: NA; V: TRBV30; D: TRBD1; J: TRBJ1-2; DNA: TGTGCCTGGAGTAAGAAAGGACAGGGTTTTTTGTATGGCTACACCTTC; CDR3: CAWSKKGQGFLYGYTF